The present TCR beta chain was sequenced within a study of T cell responses to AZD1222 COVID-19 vaccine. The wider study: Doses given second, at about 4 or about 12 weeks, were pooled. Study conclusions and caveats: Across the whole spike, CD4 TCRs peaked at regions 160-218 and 743-854.

The CDR3 is 15 amino acids. The V end was cut by 1 base, the J end by 4 bases, with 13 bases between. CDR1 is SGHAT and CDR2 is FQNNGV in the germline V gene. Turning to this clone: What it binds is unknown.

The protocol was immunoSEQ multiplex PCR, while the TCRdb copy is restricted to in-frame clones and leaves out a portion. Here the sample spans some 170,000 clones, roughly 89% being singletons. This receptor was taken from an adult in good health. V and J are TRBV11-2 and TRBJ1-1; no clear D gene. The sample was peripheral blood, taken on day 0 of AZD1222 vaccination. The CDR3, as DNA: TGTGCCAGCAGCTTAGTACCGGGCCTGCCCACTGAAGCTTTCTTT. This sequence encodes CASSLVPGLPTEAFF.